A single sample gave rise to the 23 T cell receptor beta chains below, sequenced in a study of blood T cell repertoires in COVID-19. Repertoires were generated with immunoSEQ multiplex PCR, while TCRdb's copy carries only in-frame clones and drops some. There are under 300,000 clones in the sample; 75% to 90% occur only once, and 13% lies in the top ten. Material for sequencing was peripheral blood. Every receptor here comes from a woman aged 70-85 years with COVID-19, enrolled during active disease.

The genes are TRBV11-2 and TRBJ2-2; weak D call: TRBD1 (6 bases). The CDR3 sequence is 15 residues long. CDR1 and CDR2 from the germline V gene are SGHAT and FQNNGV. Trimming removed 4 bases from V and 1 base from J, with 10 bases in between. CDR3 sequence (DNA): TGTGCCAGCAGCTCCCCGGACAGGAACACCGGGGAGCTGTTTTTT. Encoded protein: CASSSPDRNTGELFF. Complete variable domain (other parts from reference TRBV11-2 and TRBJ2-2): EAGVAQSPRYKIIEKRQSVAFWCNPISGHATLYWYQQILGQGPKLLIQFQNNGVVDDSQLPKDRFSAERLKGVDSTLKIQPAKLEDSAVYLCASSSPDRNTGELFFGEGSRLTVL.

The chain recombines TRBV28 with TRBJ2-7; 10 bases map to TRBD1. J was trimmed by 2 bases and V by 5 bases; bases with no gene match: 3. Germline CDR1 MDHEN, CDR2 SYDVKM. CDR3 size: 14 residues. DNA for the CDR3: TGTGCCAGCAGTCCCGGGACAGGGGCCTACGAGCAGTACTTC. Translating it yields CASSPGTGAYEQYF.

The chain combines TRBV6-2 or TRBV6-3 with TRBJ2-7, with D perhaps matching TRBD1 (8 bases). V was cut by 3 bases and J by 2 bases, with 17 bases left in between. Germline assignment: CDR1 MNHEY and CDR2 SVGEGT. There are 16 residues in the CDR3. Here the CDR3 reads CASSYETGGVAYEQYF. The CDR3 region has the DNA TGTGCCAGCAGTTATGAAACAGGGGGGGTGGCCTACGAGCAGTACTTC.

This chain connects TRBV7-2 to TRBJ1-1; D is uncertain. The CDR3 sequence is 15 residues long. CDR1 and CDR2 (germline): SGHTA, FQGNSA. V was clipped by 4 bases and J by 3 bases, with 15 bases between them. The CDR3 region is CASSSSSGRDTEAFF. CDR3 bases: TGTGCCAGCAGCTCGTCCTCGGGGAGGGACACTGAAGCTTTCTTT. Full variable domain (missing parts from reference TRBV7-2 and TRBJ1-1): GAGVSQSPSNKVTEKGKDVELRCDPISGHTALYWYRQSLGQGLEFLIYFQGNSAPDKSGLPSDRFSAERTGGSVSTLTIQRTQQEDSAVYLCASSSSSGRDTEAFFGQGTRLTVV.

A remark on this clone: A much larger clone sits a single nucleotide away, making a read error possible. The rearrangement uses TRBV5-1 and TRBJ2-5; TRBD1 is a possible D gene (6 bases). V dropped 0 bases and J dropped 5 bases, with 8 bases sitting between them. CDR3 size: 13 residues. CDR1 SGHRS and CDR2 YFSETQ come from the germline V gene. CDR3 DNA sequence: TGCGCCAGCAGCTTGGGACAGGAGGAGACCCAGTACTTC. Translation gives CASSLGQEETQYF. The full variable domain, with the rest looked up from reference TRBV5-1 and TRBJ2-5, is KAGVTQTPRYLIKTRGQQVTLSCSPISGHRSVSWYQQTPGQGLQFLFEYFSETQRNKGNFPGRFSGRQFSNSRSEMNVSTLELGDSALYLCASSLGQEETQYFGPGTRLLVL.

The gene calls are TRBV5-1 and TRBJ2-5; 8 bases fit TRBD1. V was pared by 5 bases and J by 3 bases, with 3 bases of the junction left unmatched. This CDR3 region has 13 residues. Germline V CDR1 and CDR2: SGHRS, YFSETQ. For the CDR3, the DNA is TGCGCCAGCAGAGTGACAGGGGAAGAGACCCAGTACTTC. Amino acids: CASRVTGEETQYF.

The rearrangement uses TRBV2 and TRBJ1-5; D ambiguous. Germline V gene data show CDR1 as SNHLY and CDR2 as FYNNEI. CDR3 length: 14 residues. Trimming took 0 bases from V and 4 from J, leaving 7 bases between them. The CDR3, as DNA: TGTGCCAGCAGTGAAGCGCGGCTAAATCAGCCCCAGCATTTT. It yields the protein CASSEARLNQPQHF.

The chain combines TRBV30 with TRBJ2-3, with D possibly being TRBD2 (6 bases). The CDR3 runs 12 residues. V was clipped by 2 bases and J by 3 bases, with 6 bases between them. In germline, CDR1 is GTSNPN, CDR2 SVGIG (reference sequence). This chain's CDR3 is CAWSRGTDTQYF. The DNA for the CDR3 is TGTGCCTGGAGTCGGGGGACAGATACGCAGTATTTT.

The chain employs TRBV2 and TRBJ2-2, with a weak D call TRBD1 (6 bases). CDR3 length equals 14 residues. Germline V lookup: CDR1 SNHLY, CDR2 FYNNEI. The V end lost 7 bases, the J end lost 8 bases, and 17 bases lay between the germline ends. Here the CDR3 reads CASKDDRMLGELFF. As DNA, the CDR3 is TGTGCCAGCAAAGACGACAGGATGTTAGGGGAGCTGTTTTTT.

The gene calls are TRBV13 and TRBJ2-2; no clear D. The CDR3 consists of 11 residues. V lost 6 bases and J lost 7, with 6 bases in between. Germline V gives CDR1 PRHDT, CDR2 FYEKMQ (reference sequence). CDR3 sequence reads: CASRSVGELFF. The CDR3 DNA follows: TGTGCCAGCAGGAGCGTCGGGGAGCTGTTTTTT.

V gene TRBV9 combines with J gene TRBJ2-7; D may be TRBD2 (6 bases). The V end lost 4 bases, the J end lost 6 bases, and 8 bases lay between the germline ends. Germline CDR1 is SGDLS and CDR2 is YYNGEE. The CDR3 extends over 11 amino acids. This chain's CDR3 is CASSHGGEQYF. In nucleotides, the CDR3 is TGTGCCAGCAGCCACGGGGGCGAGCAGTACTTC.

The genes are TRBV19 and TRBJ1-1, with D maybe TRBD1 (6 bases). The CDR3 loop spans 15 amino acids. V shed 5 bases and J shed 2 bases, with 15 bases lying between them. CDR1 is LNHDA and CDR2 is SQIVND in the germline V gene (reference sequence). CDR3 region: CASSAPQGLNTEAFF. The CDR3 nucleotides are TGTGCCAGTAGTGCTCCACAGGGCCTTAACACTGAAGCTTTCTTT.

The CDR3 region is CASSSRQGGYTF. In nucleotides, the CDR3 is TGTGCCAGCAGTTCCCGACAGGGAGGCTACACCTTC. This chain joins TRBV6-5 and TRBJ1-2; 7 positions agree with TRBD1. This CDR3 comprises 12 residues. The germline gives CDR1 MNHEY, CDR2 SVGAGI. V shed 4 bases and J 8 bases; nucleotides not matched to a gene: 4.

This clone is a singleton in its sample. The chain links TRBV7-2 to TRBJ2-7; the D is unclear. V lost 5 bases, J lost 0 bases, and 11 bases lay in between. Germline assignment: CDR1 SGHTA and CDR2 FQGNSA. This CDR3 comprises 14 residues. DNA of the CDR3: TGTGCCAGCAGCCTTGTGGCTAGCTCCTACGAGCAGTACTTC. Translation: CASSLVASSYEQYF.

CDR3 sequence: CSASGGQGVAGDTQYF. For the CDR3, the DNA is TGCAGTGCTAGTGGGGGACAGGGCGTTGCGGGGGATACGCAGTATTTT. The chain carries TRBV20-1 and TRBJ2-3; TRBD1 matches 9 bases. V lost 3 bases and J lost 6; bases outside the gene matches: 13. Germline V gene lookup returns CDR1 DFQATT and CDR2 SNEGSKA (reference sequence). The length of the CDR3 is 16 residues.

The chain couples TRBV6-5 to TRBJ1-3; D gene ambiguous. Germline CDR1 reads MNHEY; CDR2 reads SVGAGI. The V end lost 6 bases, the J end lost 10 bases, and 16 bases lay between the germline ends. The CDR3 is 13 amino acids. The CDR3 region has the DNA TGTGCCAGCAGGCCCGAAGGCTCGGGGACCATATATTTT. Translation gives CASRPEGSGTIYF.

This chain connects TRBV7-9 to TRBJ2-1; TRBD2 matches at 12 bases. Germline trimming cut 5 bases from V and 4 bases from J; bases unmatched to any gene: 6. CDR3 length: 16 amino acids. Germline-derived CDR1 and CDR2 are SEHNR and FQNEAQ (reference sequence). CDR3 region: CASSPRLAGDYNEQFF. The CDR3 DNA reads as TGTGCCAGCAGCCCAAGACTAGCGGGAGATTACAATGAGCAGTTCTTC.

The chain employs TRBV9 and TRBJ1-2; D ambiguous. The germline V gene has CDR1 SGDLS and CDR2 YYNGEE. Trimming pared 0 bases from V and 3 bases from J, leaving 6 bases between. This CDR3 has 13 amino acids. The CDR3 here is CASSVEQDYGYTF. CDR3 DNA: TGTGCCAGCAGCGTAGAGCAGGACTATGGCTACACCTTC.

The chain combines TRBV7-8 with TRBJ1-2, with 7 bases lining up with TRBD1. Germline V gene data show CDR1 as SGHVS and CDR2 as FQNEAQ. The CDR3 covers 13 residues. V was clipped by 4 bases and J by 10 bases; unmatched bases: 9. CDR3: CASSSNRQGYYTF. The CDR3 coding sequence is TGTGCCAGCAGCTCGAACCGACAGGGATACTACACCTTC.

The gene calls are TRBV12-3 or TRBV12-4 and TRBJ1-2; D not certain. This CDR3 contains 11 residues. Trimming cost V 3 bases and J 7 bases, with 6 bases left between them. In nucleotides, the CDR3 is TGTGCCAGCAGTTTCGGGTTTGGCTACACCTTC. Its translation: CASSFGFGYTF.

This sequence joins TRBV25-1 and TRBJ2-1; D is possibly TRBD1 (5 bases). The CDR3 contains 15 residues. The germline V gene has CDR1 MGHDK and CDR2 SYGVNS. The germline V and J ends were trimmed by 5 bases and 0 bases, with 11 bases remaining between them. The CDR3 region is CASSLQVSSYNEQFF. DNA for the CDR3: TGTGCCAGCAGTTTACAGGTCTCCTCCTACAATGAGCAGTTCTTC.

On this clone: Other nucleotide sequences from this sample produce the same CDR3. V usage is TRBV4-1 and J usage is TRBJ2-6, with a tentative D call TRBD1 (5 bases). The V gene lost 2 bases and the J gene lost 1 base, with 6 bases spanning the gap. The CDR3 covers 15 residues. Germline-derived CDR1 and CDR2 are MGHRA and YSYEKL. The CDR3 bases are TGCGCCAGCAGCCAACAGGGATCTGGGGCCAACGTCCTGACTTTC. Its protein is CASSQQGSGANVLTF.

This chain connects TRBV3-1 (or the pseudogene TRBV3-2) to TRBJ2-7, with 7 bases lining up with TRBD1. Germline-derived CDR1 and CDR2 are LGHDT and YNNKEL (reference sequence). CDR3 size: 15 residues. The V gene end was trimmed by 6 bases and the J gene end by 0 bases; junction bases not matched to a gene: 8. The DNA for the CDR3 is TGTGCCAGCAGGCCAGGGGACAGAAGCTCCTACGAGCAGTACTTC. Residues: CASRPGDRSSYEQYF.